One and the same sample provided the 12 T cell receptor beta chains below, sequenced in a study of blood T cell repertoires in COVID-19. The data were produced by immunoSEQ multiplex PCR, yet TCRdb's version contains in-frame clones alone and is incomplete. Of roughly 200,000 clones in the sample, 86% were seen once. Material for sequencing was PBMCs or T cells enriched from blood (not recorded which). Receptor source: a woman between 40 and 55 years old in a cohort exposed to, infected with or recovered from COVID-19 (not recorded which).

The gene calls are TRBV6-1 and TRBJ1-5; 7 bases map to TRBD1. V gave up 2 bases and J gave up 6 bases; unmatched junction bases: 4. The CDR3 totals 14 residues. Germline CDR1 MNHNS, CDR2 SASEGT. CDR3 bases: TGTGCCAGCAGTGAAAGACAGGGACGTCAGCCCCAGCATTTT. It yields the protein CASSERQGRQPQHF.

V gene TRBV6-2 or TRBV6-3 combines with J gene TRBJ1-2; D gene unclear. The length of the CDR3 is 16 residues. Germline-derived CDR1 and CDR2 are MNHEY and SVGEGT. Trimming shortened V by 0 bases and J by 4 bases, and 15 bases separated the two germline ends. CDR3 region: CASSYSRQGRGYGYTF. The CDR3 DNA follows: TGTGCCAGCAGTTACTCGAGACAAGGGCGGGGCTATGGCTACACCTTC.

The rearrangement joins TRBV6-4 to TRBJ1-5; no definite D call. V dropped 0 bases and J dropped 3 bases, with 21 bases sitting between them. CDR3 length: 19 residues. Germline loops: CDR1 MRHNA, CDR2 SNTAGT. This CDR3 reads CASSDSTSPPWAFNQPQHF. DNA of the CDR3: TGTGCCAGCAGTGACTCGACGTCCCCACCTTGGGCCTTCAATCAGCCCCAGCATTTT.

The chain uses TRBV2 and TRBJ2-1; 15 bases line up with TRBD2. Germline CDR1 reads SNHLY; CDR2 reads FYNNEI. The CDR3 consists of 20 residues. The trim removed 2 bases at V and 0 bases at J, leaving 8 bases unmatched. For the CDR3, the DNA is TGTGCCAGCAGTGAACCCGACGGACTAGCGGGAGGGAGCTCCTACAATGAGCAGTTCTTC. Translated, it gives CASSEPDGLAGGSSYNEQFF.

The CDR3 spells CASSQEDRLYGYTF. CDR3 nucleotides: TGCGCCAGCAGCCAAGAGGACAGACTCTATGGCTACACCTTC. The J gene is TRBJ1-2, the V gene TRBV4-3, with D perhaps TRBD1 (6 bases). Germline V gene lookup returns CDR1 LGHNA and CDR2 YSLEER. V lost 0 bases, J lost 4 bases, and 9 bases lay in between. This CDR3 is built from 14 residues.

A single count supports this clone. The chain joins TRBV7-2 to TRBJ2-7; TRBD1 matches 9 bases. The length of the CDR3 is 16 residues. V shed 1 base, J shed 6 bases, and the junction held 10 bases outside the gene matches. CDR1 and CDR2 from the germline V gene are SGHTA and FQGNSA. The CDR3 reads CASSLGPGQGLGEQYF. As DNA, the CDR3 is TGTGCCAGCAGCTTAGGGCCGGGACAGGGATTGGGCGAGCAGTACTTC.

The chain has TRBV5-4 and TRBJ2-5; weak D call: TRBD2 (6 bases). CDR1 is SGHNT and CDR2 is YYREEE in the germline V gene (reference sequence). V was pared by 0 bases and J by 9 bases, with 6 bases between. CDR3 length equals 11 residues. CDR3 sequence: CASSLGGAQYF. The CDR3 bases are TGTGCCAGCAGCTTGGGGGGGGCCCAGTACTTC.

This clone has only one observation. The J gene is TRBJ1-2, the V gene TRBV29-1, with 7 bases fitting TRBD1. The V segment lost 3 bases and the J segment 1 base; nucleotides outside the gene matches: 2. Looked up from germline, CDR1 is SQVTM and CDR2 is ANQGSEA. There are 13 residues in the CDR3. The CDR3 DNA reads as TGCAGCGTTGAGGCAGGGGGTAACTATGGCTACACCTTC. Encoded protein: CSVEAGGNYGYTF.

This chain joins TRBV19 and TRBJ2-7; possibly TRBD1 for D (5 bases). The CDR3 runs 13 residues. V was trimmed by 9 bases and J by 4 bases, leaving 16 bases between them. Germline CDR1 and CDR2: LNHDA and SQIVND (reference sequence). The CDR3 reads CASGQGGGYEQYF. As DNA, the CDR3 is TGTGCCAGCGGACAAGGCGGTGGTTACGAGCAGTACTTC.

CDR3 protein: CASNAGRYGYTF. The CDR3, as DNA: TGTGCCAGCAATGCGGGGCGCTATGGCTACACCTTC. This chain uses TRBV19 with TRBJ1-2, with D maybe TRBD1 (5 bases). The CDR3 extends over 12 amino acids. CDR1 is LNHDA and CDR2 is SQIVND in the germline V gene (reference sequence). V lost 9 bases and J 4 bases, leaving 12 bases between the germline ends.

The CDR3 here is CAWSYLAGEWIRTADTQYF. The DNA of the CDR3 is TGTGCCTGGTCGTATCTAGCGGGAGAATGGATCCGCACTGCAGATACGCAGTATTTT. V is TRBV30 and J is TRBJ2-3; TRBD2 matches at 10 bases. The CDR3 sequence is 19 residues long. The germline gives CDR1 GTSNPN, CDR2 SVGIG (reference sequence). Trimming removed 5 bases from V and 4 bases from J; junction bases left unmatched: 21. The full variable domain, in which reference TRBV30 and TRBJ2-3 provide the parts outside the CDR3, is SQTIHQWPATLVQPVGSPLSLECTVEGTSNPNLYWYRQAAGRGLQLLFYSVGIGQISSEVPQNLSASRPQDRQFILSSKKLLLSDSGFYLCAWSYLAGEWIRTADTQYFGPGTRLTVL.

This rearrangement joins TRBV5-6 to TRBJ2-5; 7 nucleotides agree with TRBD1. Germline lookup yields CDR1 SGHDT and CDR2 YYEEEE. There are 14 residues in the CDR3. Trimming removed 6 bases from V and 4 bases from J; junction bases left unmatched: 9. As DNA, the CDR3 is TGTGCCAGCACCCTGAGAGGGGGCGTAGAGACCCAGTACTTC. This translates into CASTLRGGVETQYF. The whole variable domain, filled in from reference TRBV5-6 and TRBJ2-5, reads DAGVTQSPTHLIKTRGQQVTLRCSPKSGHDTVSWYQQALGQGPQFIFQYYEEEERQRGNFPDRFSGHQFPNYSSELNVNALLLGDSALYLCASTLRGGVETQYFGPGTRLLVL.